The source of this T cell receptor beta chain is a study of prognosis after radiotherapy for stage I lung cancer. Study overall: SBRT spanned 3 to 5 fractions, reaching a biologically effective dose of at least 100 Gy. Study conclusions and caveats: Post-treatment Shannon entropy following stereotactic body radiation therapy was lower among patients who developed distant metastases.

Looked up from germline, CDR1 is SGHVS and CDR2 is FNYEAQ. The CDR3 runs 13 residues. V was trimmed by 8 bases and J by 6 bases, leaving 16 bases between them. Blood, about 5.8 milliliters, was collected at each of two time points. Two rounds of multiplex PCR amplified TCR beta CDR3 from genomic DNA. Used in first-round PCR were primers specific to each TRBV and TRBJ gene. TCRdb re-derived calls from the multiplex PCR reads in MiXCR, one entry per CDR3 protein. The repertoire holds approximately 20,000 distinct CDR3 sequences, roughly a quarter seen once, with roughly 23% in the top ten. This clonotype was recorded at least ten times. The antigen is not known.

The V call is TRBV7-6, the J call TRBJ1-1, with a weak D call TRBD1 (5 bases). This sample comprised PBMCs, obtained before or after stereotactic body radiation therapy (not recorded which). The receptor was isolated from a donor aged 50 or older with non-small cell lung cancer. The CDR3 coding sequence is TGTGCCAGCGGTCCGGGGCTTGGGGCTGAAGCTTTCTTT. Amino acids: CASGPGLGAEAFF. The full variable domain, completed using reference TRBV7-6 and TRBJ1-1, is GAGVSQSPRYKVTKRGQDVALRCDPISGHVSLYWYRQALGQGPEFLTYFNYEAQQDKSGLPNDRFSAERPEGSISTLTIQRTEQRDSAMYRCASGPGLGAEAFFGQGTRLTVV.